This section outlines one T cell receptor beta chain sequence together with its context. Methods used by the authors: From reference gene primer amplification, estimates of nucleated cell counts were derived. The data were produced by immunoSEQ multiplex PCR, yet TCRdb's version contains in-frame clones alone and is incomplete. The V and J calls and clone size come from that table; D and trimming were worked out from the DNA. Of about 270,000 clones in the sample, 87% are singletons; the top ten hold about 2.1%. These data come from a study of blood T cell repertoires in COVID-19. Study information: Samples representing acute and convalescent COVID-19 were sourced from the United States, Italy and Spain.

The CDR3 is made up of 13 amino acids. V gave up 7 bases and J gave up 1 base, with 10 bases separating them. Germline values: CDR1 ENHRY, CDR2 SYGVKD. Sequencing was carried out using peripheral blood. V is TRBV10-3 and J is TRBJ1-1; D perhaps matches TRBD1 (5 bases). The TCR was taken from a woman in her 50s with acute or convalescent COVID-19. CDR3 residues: CAIKEGANTEAFF. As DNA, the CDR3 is TGTGCCATCAAGGAAGGGGCGAACACTGAAGCTTTCTTT.